Following are 16 T cell receptor beta chains from one sample sequenced in a study of blood T cell repertoires in COVID-19 (dated by TCRdb to the early 2020s). The library was prepared using the immunoSEQ multiplex PCR assay. As stored in TCRdb, this immuneACCESS dataset retains in-frame rearrangements with V and J assigned. A fraction of the clones does not appear; measured against another copy, unresolved V genes explain less than half of the discrepancy, and the remainder lacks a known reason. Counted in this sample were under 250,000 clones; about 89% of them appeared once. In total, the top ten clones hold about 6.5% of the sample. The sample consisted of peripheral blood. The receptors were gathered from a man in his 60s who had recovered from COVID-19.

In this sample, this clone is medium-sized. The chain links TRBV6-6 to TRBJ2-7; TRBD2 is a possible D gene (6 bases). The CDR3 sequence is 14 residues long. V lost 0 bases, J lost 1 base, and 7 bases lay in between. Germline CDR1 MNHNY, CDR2 SVGAGI (reference sequence). Here the CDR3 reads CASSYSEGSYEQYF. DNA of the CDR3: TGTGCCAGCAGTTACTCGGAGGGATCCTACGAGCAGTACTTC.

The DNA of the CDR3 is TGTGCCAGCGAGGGACTCGGGGAGCTGTTTTTT. It translates to CASEGLGELFF. The V and J genes are TRBV2 and TRBJ2-2; tentative D call: TRBD2 (6 bases). V was clipped by 8 bases and J by 7 bases, with 8 bases between them. Germline V gene data show CDR1 as SNHLY and CDR2 as FYNNEI. The CDR3 sequence is 11 residues long.

The rearrangement uses TRBV5-8 and TRBJ1-4; D uncertain. Germline lookup yields CDR1 SGHTS and CDR2 YDEGEE. V was trimmed by 0 bases and J by 5 bases, leaving 8 bases between them. This CDR3 spans 14 amino acids. CDR3 residues: CASSLASVNEKLFF. Here the CDR3 DNA reads TGTGCCAGCAGCTTGGCGTCGGTGAATGAAAAACTGTTTTTT.

The chain couples TRBV29-1 to TRBJ1-1, with a possible D match to TRBD1 (6 bases). Trimming removed 6 bases from V and 5 bases from J, with 22 bases in between. This CDR3 is 15 amino acids long. Germline V lookup: CDR1 SQVTM, CDR2 ANQGSEA. The CDR3 here is CSVTSEQGRLTEAFF. CDR3 coding DNA: TGCAGCGTCACGTCTGAACAGGGAAGGTTGACTGAAGCTTTCTTT.

The rearrangement links TRBV7-3 to TRBJ2-2, with 8 positions matching TRBD1. Germline V gene sequence: CDR1 SGHTA, CDR2 FQGTGA. The length of the CDR3 is 16 residues. V gave up 5 bases and J gave up 4 bases; unmatched junction bases: 9. The chain's CDR3 is CASSPQGVVGTGELFF. DNA of the CDR3: TGTGCCAGCAGCCCACAGGGGGTAGTGGGCACCGGGGAGCTGTTTTTT.

This chain joins TRBV25-1 and TRBJ1-2, with 7 bases lining up with TRBD1. The V gene end was trimmed by 6 bases and the J gene end by 8 bases; junction bases not matched to a gene: 12. Germline assignment: CDR1 MGHDK and CDR2 SYGVNS. This CDR3 contains 14 residues. This CDR3 is CASSPSIRGYGYTF. The CDR3 bases are TGTGCCAGCAGCCCTTCAATCAGGGGGTACGGCTACACCTTC.

J is TRBJ2-4 and V is TRBV18; the D gene is possibly TRBD1 (6 bases). Germline loops: CDR1 KGHSH, CDR2 LQKENI. The CDR3 sequence is 16 residues long. The V gene lost 3 bases and the J gene lost 3 bases, with 15 bases spanning the gap. Here the CDR3 reads CASSPLDRADKNIQYF. CDR3 sequence (DNA): TGTGCCAGCTCACCCTTGGACAGAGCCGACAAAAACATTCAGTACTTC.

The rearrangement joins TRBV19 to TRBJ1-1, with D uncertain. The CDR3 length is 17 residues. Trimming left V 6 bases short and J 0 bases short, with 20 bases between. Germline assignment: CDR1 LNHDA and CDR2 SQIVND (reference sequence). The CDR3 sequence: CASRSGGGIPMNTEAFF. The CDR3 bases are TGTGCCAGTAGGTCCGGCGGTGGAATACCAATGAACACTGAAGCTTTCTTT.

The chain recombines TRBV6-5 with TRBJ1-1; TRBD1 aligns across 7 bases. Trimming cost V 6 bases and J 8 bases; bases outside gene matches: 12. The CDR3 covers 14 residues. CDR1 and CDR2 (germline): MNHEY, SVGAGI. The CDR3 coding sequence is TGTGCCAGCAGGCCGGGACAGAACCCGCCGGAAGCTTTCTTT. It codes for CASRPGQNPPEAFF.

This chain connects TRBV5-6 to TRBJ2-3; 7 nucleotides match TRBD2. This CDR3 region has 14 residues. Germline CDR1 reads SGHDT; CDR2 reads YYEEEE. Trimming took 4 bases from V and 3 from J; bases not matched to a gene: 5. DNA of the CDR3: TGTGCCAGCAGCGATACCGGGGGGACAGATACGCAGTATTTT. Translating it yields CASSDTGGTDTQYF.

The V and J genes are TRBV6-6 and TRBJ2-5; D may be TRBD1 (6 bases). Germline V lookup: CDR1 MNHNY, CDR2 SVGAGI (reference sequence). V lost 11 bases and J 11 bases, leaving 18 bases between the germline ends. The CDR3 runs to 11 residues. CDR3 coding DNA: TGTGCCGTACAAAGGGGGAACTCGCAGTACTTC. Translation gives CAVQRGNSQYF.

This clone was seen a single time. The gene calls are TRBV7-2 and TRBJ1-5; 9 nucleotides match TRBD1. The germline V gene has CDR1 SGHTA and CDR2 FQGNSA. This CDR3 has 16 residues. V trimming: 1 base; J trimming: 9 bases; junction bases outside the gene matches: 10. DNA of the CDR3: TGTGCCAGCAGCTTAGAGGGGACAGGGCCTACGGGGCCCCAGCATTTT. It encodes CASSLEGTGPTGPQHF.

This clone appeared a few times. The DNA for the CDR3 is TGCGCCAGCAGCCATGGACAGGGGTTGGGTGGCTACACCTTC. Amino acids: CASSHGQGLGGYTF. The chain carries TRBV5-1 and TRBJ1-2, with 9 bases identical to TRBD1. After removal of 4 bases from V and 7 bases from J, the junction contained 8 bases not matched to a gene. The length of the CDR3 is 14 residues. Germline values: CDR1 SGHRS, CDR2 YFSETQ.

The J gene is TRBJ2-3, the V gene TRBV5-4; 11 bases map to TRBD1. CDR1 and CDR2 from the germline V gene are SGHNT and YYREEE (reference sequence). V shed 4 bases and J 4 bases; nucleotides not matched to a gene: 5. There are 15 residues in the CDR3. The CDR3 reads CASSRGQGAADTQYF. In DNA form, the CDR3 reads TGTGCCAGCAGCCGTGGACAGGGGGCAGCAGATACGCAGTATTTT.

The chain couples TRBV5-1 to TRBJ2-7, with 10 bases lining up with TRBD2. The V segment lost 0 bases and the J segment 2 bases; nucleotides outside the gene matches: 2. Germline lookup yields CDR1 SGHRS and CDR2 YFSETQ. The CDR3 covers 15 residues. The CDR3 spells CASSLVSGGAYEQYF. The CDR3 region has the DNA TGCGCCAGCAGCTTGGTGAGCGGGGGGGCCTACGAGCAGTACTTC.

CDR3 region: CAISGSRDQPQHF. The DNA for the CDR3 is TGTGCCATCAGTGGGTCCCGAGATCAGCCCCAGCATTTT. This chain joins TRBV10-3 and TRBJ1-5; D not certain. The CDR3 consists of 13 residues. With 4 bases removed from V and 5 bases from J, the gap between germline ends came to 9 bases. Germline values: CDR1 ENHRY, CDR2 SYGVKD.